Below, 31 T cell receptor beta chains from the same sample are listed, as sequenced in a study of cytomegalovirus exposure and HLA in healthy donors. PCR was performed using 60 Vbeta and 13 Jbeta primers. Repertoires were generated with immunoSEQ multiplex PCR, while TCRdb's copy carries only in-frame clones and drops some. Of fewer than 250,000 clones listed, around 84% are singletons. The sequenced sample consisted of PBMCs. Receptor source: a man aged 35-49 years in good health and CMV-seropositive.

V gene TRBV7-8 combines with J gene TRBJ2-7; TRBD1 might be the D (6 bases). The CDR3 covers 15 residues. Per the germline V gene, CDR1 is SGHVS and CDR2 is FQNEAQ. Trimming stripped 1 base from V and 3 bases from J, with 13 bases between. CDR3: CASSLVSGDLYEQYF. The CDR3 nucleotides read TGTGCCAGCAGCTTAGTGTCAGGGGACCTCTACGAGCAGTACTTC.

The J gene is TRBJ2-7, the V gene TRBV6-1; 8 bases fit TRBD1. Germline V gene lookup returns CDR1 MNHNS and CDR2 SASEGT. CDR3 length: 13 amino acids. After removal of 5 bases from V and 2 bases from J, the junction contained 2 bases not matched to a gene. CDR3 amino acids: CASSSGGPYEQYF. The CDR3 DNA reads as TGTGCCAGCAGTTCAGGGGGCCCCTACGAGCAGTACTTC.

The chain joins TRBV6-6 to TRBJ1-5; D unresolved. This CDR3 spans 14 amino acids. Germline V gene lookup returns CDR1 MNHNY and CDR2 SVGAGI (reference sequence). V lost 4 bases and J 2 bases, leaving 9 bases between the germline ends. The CDR3 bases are TGTGCCAGCAGTTCCCCTGAGGGCAATCAGCCCCAGCATTTT. Amino acids: CASSSPEGNQPQHF.

The gene calls are TRBV11-2 and TRBJ2-7, with D perhaps matching TRBD1 (5 bases). Germline V gene sequence: CDR1 SGHAT, CDR2 FQNNGV. V was trimmed by 1 base and J by 3 bases, leaving 22 bases between them. CDR3 size: 18 residues. In DNA, the CDR3 is TGTGCCAGCAGCTTAGCCGGATCAGGGCGACCCTTAAGCTACGAGCAGTACTTC. Residues: CASSLAGSGRPLSYEQYF.

V and J are TRBV29-1 and TRBJ1-2, with no clear D. V was cut by 5 bases and J by 4 bases, with 14 bases left in between. CDR1 and CDR2 (germline): SQVTM, ANQGSEA. There are 13 residues in the CDR3. CDR3 sequence (DNA): TGCAGCGTTTGGACGGGATCGGGCTATGGCTACACCTTC. Translated, it gives CSVWTGSGYGYTF.

This chain links TRBV18 with TRBJ2-5, with TRBD1 matching 9 bases. From germline, CDR1 is KGHSH and CDR2 LQKENI. CDR3 length: 16 amino acids. The trim removed 4 bases at V and 5 bases at J, leaving 11 bases unmatched. Here the CDR3 reads CASSRTATGGMETQYF. The CDR3 DNA is TGTGCCAGCTCACGCACCGCAACAGGGGGCATGGAGACCCAGTACTTC. Full variable domain (missing parts from reference TRBV18 and TRBJ2-5): NAGVMQNPRHLVRRRGQEARLRCSPMKGHSHVYWYRQLPEEGLKFMVYLQKENIIDESGMPKERFSAEFPKEGPSILRIQQVVRGDSAAYFCASSRTATGGMETQYFGPGTRLLVL.

This chain connects TRBV5-6 to TRBJ2-2, with D possibly being TRBD2 (6 bases). Per germline, CDR1 SGHDT and CDR2 YYEEEE. The CDR3 loop spans 15 amino acids. V gave up 3 bases and J gave up 7 bases, with 16 bases separating them. The CDR3 region is CASSSRAGIGGELFF. The CDR3 DNA follows: TGTGCCAGCAGCTCACGGGCGGGAATCGGCGGGGAGCTGTTTTTT.

Regarding this clone: A read error may produce the germline difference seen at one junction end. The gene calls are TRBV7-3 and TRBJ1-2; 10 positions match TRBD1. The CDR3 has 13 amino acids. The germline V gene encodes CDR1 SGHTA and CDR2 FQGTGA. The CDR3 coding sequence is TGTGCCAGCAGCCCGGGACAGGGGTATGACTACACCTTC. Translation: CASSPGQGYDYTF.

This rearrangement joins TRBV18 to TRBJ2-1, with D possibly matching TRBD2 (6 bases). Deletions cut 6 bases from V and 0 bases from J, with 12 bases between. CDR3 size: 15 residues. Germline V gene sequence: CDR1 KGHSH, CDR2 LQKENI. In nucleotides, the CDR3 is TGTGCCAGCTCGACGGGGGTGGGCTCCTACAATGAGCAGTTCTTC. Translating it yields CASSTGVGSYNEQFF.

The chain combines TRBV5-6 with TRBJ2-2, with D maybe TRBD2 (5 bases). Trimming pared 0 bases from V and 1 base from J, leaving 7 bases between. Germline V lookup: CDR1 SGHDT, CDR2 YYEEEE. This CDR3 region has 15 residues. CDR3 nucleotide sequence: TGTGCCAGCAGCTTGGTTCGGGGGAACACCGGGGAGCTGTTTTTT. It specifies CASSLVRGNTGELFF.

This sequence joins TRBV5-1 and TRBJ1-1, with D tentatively TRBD1 (6 bases). The CDR3 is 14 residues long. V was clipped by 2 bases and J by 5 bases, with 13 bases between them. Germline values: CDR1 SGHRS, CDR2 YFSETQ. In nucleotides, the CDR3 is TGCGCCAGCAGCTTACAGGGTTTCGGAACTGAAGCTTTCTTT. This translates into CASSLQGFGTEAFF.

The rearrangement uses TRBV6-4 and TRBJ2-3; 11 positions agree with TRBD1. V lost 3 bases, J lost 6 bases, and 2 bases stayed unmatched. This CDR3 contains 14 residues. Germline CDR1 MRHNA, CDR2 SNTAGT. The CDR3, as DNA: TGTGCCAGCAGTGATGGGACAGGGGGGGATACGCAGTATTTT. Translating gives CASSDGTGGDTQYF.

V and J are TRBV28 and TRBJ2-1, with 11 bases identical to TRBD1. CDR3 length equals 16 residues. Germline V gives CDR1 MDHEN, CDR2 SYDVKM. The junction had 5 bases not matched to a gene; V was cut back by 2 bases and J by 5 bases. The CDR3 sequence: CASSLPPGQGDNEQFF. The CDR3 DNA follows: TGTGCCAGCAGTTTACCTCCGGGACAGGGGGACAATGAGCAGTTCTTC. Supplemented by reference TRBV28 and TRBJ2-1, the full variable domain reads DVKVTQSSRYLVKRTGEKVFLECVQDMDHENMFWYRQDPGLGLRLIYFSYDVKMKEKGDIPEGYSVSREKKERFSLILESASTNQTSMYLCASSLPPGQGDNEQFFGPGTRLTVL.

This chain links TRBV4-2 with TRBJ1-1; 9 nucleotides match TRBD1. V was pared by 5 bases and J by 0 bases, with 4 bases of the junction left unmatched. Germline loops: CDR1 LGHNA, CDR2 YNFKEQ. This CDR3 has 15 amino acids. Written as DNA, the CDR3 is TGTGCCAGCAGCTTGGGACAGGGAATGAACACTGAAGCTTTCTTT. As protein: CASSLGQGMNTEAFF.

The chain recombines TRBV6-5 with TRBJ2-7, with TRBD1 matching 8 bases. This CDR3 has 14 amino acids. V shed 5 bases and J 3 bases; nucleotides not matched to a gene: 6. CDR1 is MNHEY and CDR2 is SVGAGI in the germline V gene. The CDR3: CASSDGQGDYEQYF. For the CDR3, the DNA is TGTGCCAGCAGTGACGGACAGGGAGACTACGAGCAGTACTTC.

V is TRBV14 and J is TRBJ1-5, with TRBD1 identical over 8 bases. V was clipped by 5 bases and J by 3 bases; unmatched bases: 3. Per germline, CDR1 SGHDN and CDR2 FVKESK. This CDR3 has 14 amino acids. The CDR3: CASSKTGANQPQHF. CDR3 in DNA: TGTGCCAGCAGCAAGACAGGGGCCAATCAGCCCCAGCATTTT.

J is TRBJ2-2 and V is TRBV4-3; the D is unclear. Germline loops: CDR1 LGHNA, CDR2 YSLEER. V was clipped by 4 bases and J by 3 bases, with 9 bases between them. The CDR3 has 14 amino acids. As DNA, the CDR3 is TGCGCCAGCAGCCTCCTTTTCGACACCGGGGAGCTGTTTTTT. Translated, it gives CASSLLFDTGELFF.

This rearrangement joins TRBV6-5 to TRBJ2-1; TRBD2 agrees at 13 bases. J gave up 9 bases and V 0 bases, and 5 bases lay outside the gene matches. From germline, CDR1 is MNHEY and CDR2 SVGAGI. CDR3 length equals 16 residues. The DNA of the CDR3 is TGTGCCAGCAGTTACTCACTAGCGGGGGGGCCGTTTGAGCAGTTCTTC. Its translation is CASSYSLAGGPFEQFF.

The J gene is TRBJ1-2, the V gene TRBV10-3; D perhaps matches TRBD1 (5 bases). CDR1 is ENHRY, CDR2 SYGVKD, per germline. The CDR3 is 19 amino acids. The V gene lost 3 bases and the J gene lost 6 bases, with 29 bases spanning the gap. CDR3: CAISDYSGRGGAAGNGYTF. CDR3 nucleotide sequence: TGTGCCATCAGTGATTACTCAGGGCGAGGAGGCGCCGCGGGGAATGGCTACACCTTC.

The chain is built from TRBV19 and TRBJ2-1; D not resolved. Looked up from germline, CDR1 is LNHDA and CDR2 is SQIVND (reference sequence). Deletions cut 6 bases from V and 0 bases from J, with 9 bases between. The CDR3 length is 14 residues. CDR3 nucleotide sequence: TGTGCCAGTAGGGCATCCTTCTCCTACAATGAGCAGTTCTTC. This gives the protein CASRASFSYNEQFF.

This chain connects TRBV11-1 to TRBJ1-2; 7 bases line up with TRBD1. V lost 1 base and J lost 6; bases outside the gene matches: 2. Germline V CDR1 and CDR2: SGHAT, FQDESV (reference sequence). This CDR3 has 13 amino acids. CDR3 nucleotides: TGTGCCAGCAGCTTAGAGACAGGGAATGGCTACACCTTC. It encodes CASSLETGNGYTF.

The genes are TRBV7-6 and TRBJ2-7, with TRBD1 identical over 10 bases. V shed 4 bases and J 5 bases; nucleotides not matched to a gene: 8. CDR3 size: 15 residues. The V gene's germline CDR1 is SGHVS and CDR2 FNYEAQ. For the CDR3, the DNA is TGTGCCAGCAGCTCTTCGACAGGGGGCTGGGACGAGCAGTACTTC. This encodes CASSSSTGGWDEQYF.

The V gene is TRBV25-1, the J gene TRBJ2-2; tentatively, D is TRBD1 (6 bases). The CDR3 is made up of 16 amino acids. V was pared by 2 bases and J by 4 bases, with 14 bases between. CDR1 is MGHDK and CDR2 is SYGVNS in the germline V gene. CDR3 nucleotide sequence: TGTGCCAGCAGTGAAGAGCAGGGGCGTGGCACCGGGGAGCTGTTTTTT. Translation gives CASSEEQGRGTGELFF.

The CDR3 bases are TGTGCCAGCTCACCACTTGGCACAGTACAAGAGACCCAGTACTTC. Translating it yields CASSPLGTVQETQYF. The chain joins TRBV18 to TRBJ2-5; unclear D gene. V was clipped by 1 base and J by 2 bases, with 11 bases between them. Per germline, CDR1 KGHSH and CDR2 LQKENI. The CDR3 is 15 residues long.

The chain carries TRBV9 and TRBJ1-3; 8 bases are shared with TRBD1. Germline CDR1 SGDLS, CDR2 YYNGEE. The CDR3 consists of 15 residues. The trim removed 4 bases at V and 2 bases at J, leaving 5 bases unmatched. The CDR3 reads CASSTAGGPGNTIYF. CDR3 DNA: TGTGCCAGCAGCACAGCAGGGGGCCCTGGAAACACCATATATTTT.

The chain links TRBV5-4 to TRBJ2-7; D uncertain. The CDR3 covers 12 residues. Looked up from germline, CDR1 is SGHNT and CDR2 is YYREEE (reference sequence). Between the trimmed V and J ends, which lost 0 bases and 9 bases, there was a span of 10 bases. The CDR3 nucleotides read TGTGCCAGCAGCTTGGATGCGGTTTTGCAGTACTTC. It specifies CASSLDAVLQYF.

V is TRBV28 and J is TRBJ2-7, with D possibly matching TRBD1 (5 bases). The CDR3 extends over 13 amino acids. Germline assignment: CDR1 MDHEN and CDR2 SYDVKM. Trimming pared 5 bases from V and 3 bases from J, leaving 11 bases between. CDR3 region: CASSGAPRYEQYF. In DNA form, the CDR3 reads TGTGCCAGCAGTGGGGCCCCCCGCTACGAGCAGTACTTC.

The chain recombines TRBV19 with TRBJ1-5; 8 bases are shared with TRBD1. J lost 5 bases, V lost 3 bases, and 9 bases had no gene match. CDR1 and CDR2 from the germline V gene are LNHDA and SQIVND (reference sequence). This CDR3 has 16 amino acids. The CDR3, as DNA: TGTGCCAGTAGTATTTCGAACAGGGGGAGCCATCAGCCCCAGCATTTT. Translated: CASSISNRGSHQPQHF.

The chain links TRBV7-8 to TRBJ2-7; D call uncertain. From germline, CDR1 is SGHVS and CDR2 FQNEAQ. CDR3 length: 13 residues. Trimming took off 1 base at V and 2 bases at J, with 6 bases between the two ends. The CDR3 sequence is CASSLGSAYEQYF. Written as DNA, the CDR3 is TGTGCCAGCAGCTTAGGCAGCGCCTACGAGCAGTACTTC.

The gene calls are TRBV21-1 and TRBJ1-5; the table's D call, TRBD1, has no DNA check behind it. TRBV21-1 is deemed a pseudogene. This CDR3 spans 14 amino acids. Here the CDR3 DNA reads TGTGCCAGGAGCAGGGACACCGATCTTCGGCCCCAGCATTTT. This sequence encodes CARSRDTDLRPQHF.

The J gene is TRBJ2-3, the V gene TRBV9; D remains unclear. This CDR3 comprises 15 residues. The V end was cut by 0 bases, the J end by 4 bases, with 12 bases between. CDR1 SGDLS and CDR2 YYNGEE come from the germline V gene. In DNA, the CDR3 is TGTGCCAGCAGCGTAGGGTCCCTATCCCCAGATACGCAGTATTTT. Residues: CASSVGSLSPDTQYF.